A selection of T cell receptor beta chains follows, all from one sample in a study of blood T cells in healthy people across ages. TCRdb re-analysed the 5' RACE reads in MiXCR, keeping a single row per CDR3 protein. The data contain about 780,000 distinct CDR3 sequences, roughly 25% of them singletons. In addition, the sample was reused for a study of T cells of mothers and their children.

The source material was blood. These TCRs come from a boy between 10 and 17 years old in good health. Both conserved end residues are part of each CDR3. The order of the fields is D gene, V gene, clone size, J gene, CDR3 protein, CDR3 DNA. A D gene is named only where the DNA matches it firmly. For some rows the clone size is stated as once, few or many, or as a class when expanded; others skip it.

D: NA; V: TRBV6-6; size: NA; J: TRBJ1-4; CDR3: CASSFRYEKLFF; DNA: TGTGCCAGCAGTTTCCGGTATGAAAAACTGTTTTTT
D: NA; V: TRBV20-1; size: NA; J: TRBJ2-5; CDR3: CSASSDAGACQETQYF; DNA: TGCAGTGCCAGCTCGGACGCGGGGGCTTGCCAAGAGACCCAGTACTTC
D: NA; V: TRBV15; size: NA; J: TRBJ2-6; CDR3: CATSRAGRGAVLTF; DNA: TGTGCCACCAGCAGAGCGGGCAGGGGCGCCGTCCTGACTTTC
D: NA; V: TRBV20-1; size: NA; J: TRBJ2-7; CDR3: CSARDRGGYEQYF; DNA: TGCAGTGCTAGAGACCGAGGGGGTTACGAGCAGTACTTC
D: TRBD2; V: TRBV29-1; size: few; J: TRBJ2-1; CDR3: CSVEVGLPNNEQFF; DNA: TGCAGCGTTGAAGTGGGACTACCAAACAATGAGCAGTTCTTC
D: NA; V: TRBV3-1; size: few; J: TRBJ2-5; CDR3: CASSQGWQETQYF; DNA: TGTGCCAGCAGCCAAGGGTGGCAAGAGACCCAGTACTTC
D: TRBD1; V: TRBV2; size: NA; J: TRBJ1-4; CDR3: CASRGDSENEKLFF; DNA: TGTGCCAGCAGGGGGGACAGCGAAAATGAAAAACTGTTTTTT
D: NA; V: TRBV12-3/TRBV12-4; size: NA; J: TRBJ1-1; CDR3: CASSSRGPAFF; DNA: TGTGCCAGCAGCTCTCGGGGCCCAGCTTTCTTT
D: TRBD1; V: TRBV4-1; size: NA; J: TRBJ2-2; CDR3: CASSQWTGVNPGELFF; DNA: TGCGCCAGCAGCCAGTGGACAGGGGTGAACCCCGGGGAGCTGTTTTTT
D: NA; V: TRBV7-9; size: NA; J: TRBJ2-6; CDR3: CASSFRGTHSGANVLTF; DNA: TGTGCCAGCAGCTTTCGCGGTACCCACTCTGGGGCCAACGTCCTGACTTTC
D: TRBD1; V: TRBV5-1; size: NA; J: TRBJ1-6; CDR3: CASYDRVGSPLHF; DNA: TGCGCCAGCTATGACAGGGTGGGCTCACCCCTCCACTTT
D: NA; V: TRBV14; size: NA; J: TRBJ2-7; CDR3: CASSQDSFNEQYF; DNA: TGTGCCAGCAGCCAAGACAGTTTCAACGAGCAGTACTTC
D: NA; V: TRBV7-9; size: NA; J: TRBJ1-2; CDR3: CASSLETQGYGYTF; DNA: TGTGCCAGCAGCTTAGAGACTCAAGGCTATGGCTACACCTTC
D: TRBD2; V: TRBV14; size: few; J: TRBJ2-7; CDR3: CASSQAPRTSGGAYEQYF; DNA: TGTGCCAGCAGCCAAGCACCTCGGACTAGCGGGGGCGCCTACGAGCAGTACTTC
D: NA; V: TRBV5-5; size: few; J: TRBJ1-1; CDR3: CASSLGGTATEAFF; DNA: TGCGCCAGCAGCTTAGGGGGAACCGCGACTGAAGCTTTCTTT
D: TRBD2; V: TRBV28; size: NA; J: TRBJ2-1; CDR3: CASSGPLAGGFYNEQFF; DNA: TGTGCCAGCAGTGGGCCCCTAGCGGGGGGGTTTTACAATGAGCAGTTCTTC
D: NA; V: TRBV3-1; size: few; J: TRBJ2-7; CDR3: CASSQGSHTYEQYF; DNA: TGTGCCAGCAGCCAAGGGTCCCATACCTACGAGCAGTACTTC
D: TRBD2; V: TRBV7-2; size: NA; J: TRBJ2-1; CDR3: CASSLGLAGVEQFF; DNA: TGTGCCAGCAGCTTGGGACTAGCGGGGGTTGAGCAGTTCTTC
D: TRBD1; V: TRBV29-1; size: NA; J: TRBJ2-7; CDR3: CSVAKGAYEQYF; DNA: TGCAGCGTTGCTAAGGGGGCGTACGAGCAGTACTTC
D: NA; V: TRBV7-2; size: few; J: TRBJ1-5; CDR3: CASSLGWTVNQPQHF; DNA: TGTGCCAGCAGCTTAGGTTGGACAGTCAATCAGCCCCAGCATTTT
D: TRBD2; V: TRBV28; size: NA; J: TRBJ2-1; CDR3: CASRPGLAGGYNEQFF; DNA: TGTGCCAGCAGACCCGGACTAGCGGGGGGGTACAATGAGCAGTTCTTC
D: TRBD2; V: TRBV9; size: NA; J: TRBJ2-7; CDR3: CASSPAGTSSEQYF; DNA: TGTGCCAGCAGCCCGGCCGGGACTAGCAGCGAGCAGTACTTC
D: NA; V: TRBV7-9; size: NA; J: TRBJ2-7; CDR3: CAAAGTDAYEQYF; DNA: TGTGCAGCAGCCGGGACCGATGCCTACGAGCAGTACTTC
D: NA; V: TRBV7-2; size: NA; J: TRBJ1-4; CDR3: CVSSFPGYGEKLFF; DNA: TGTGTCAGCAGCTTCCCAGGGTACGGTGAAAAACTGTTTTTT
D: TRBD1; V: TRBV20-1; size: few; J: TRBJ1-1; CDR3: CSARGGQGLWVGEAFF; DNA: TGCAGTGCTAGAGGAGGACAGGGGCTATGGGTTGGTGAAGCTTTCTTT
D: NA; V: TRBV7-9; size: NA; J: TRBJ2-7; CDR3: CASFDLGGHGEQYF; DNA: TGTGCCAGCTTCGACTTAGGGGGGCATGGCGAGCAGTACTTC
D: TRBD1; V: TRBV2; size: NA; J: TRBJ1-2; CDR3: CASSDGDRGLYGYTF; DNA: TGTGCCAGCAGCGACGGGGACAGGGGTCTCTATGGCTACACCTTC
D: NA; V: TRBV7-2; size: NA; J: TRBJ2-3; CDR3: CASSSIVGADTQYF; DNA: TGTGCCAGCAGCTCGATAGTGGGGGCAGATACGCAGTATTTT
D: TRBD2; V: TRBV12-5; size: NA; J: TRBJ2-3; CDR3: CASGLAYGREGADTQYF; DNA: TGTGCTAGTGGTTTGGCCTACGGCAGGGAGGGCGCAGATACGCAGTATTTT
D: NA; V: TRBV2; size: NA; J: TRBJ2-4; CDR3: CASSGGPGAKNIQYF; DNA: TGTGCCAGCAGTGGGGGACCTGGGGCCAAAAACATTCAGTACTTC
D: NA; V: TRBV5-1; size: few; J: TRBJ2-5; CDR3: CASSPSGSWGTQYF; DNA: TGCGCCAGCAGCCCTTCGGGGAGCTGGGGGACCCAGTACTTC
D: NA; V: TRBV4-1; size: NA; J: TRBJ2-3; CDR3: CASSHDPLGKTQYF; DNA: TGCGCCAGCAGCCACGACCCACTAGGCAAGACGCAGTATTTT
D: NA; V: TRBV2; size: few; J: TRBJ1-1; CDR3: CAARQELTEAFF; DNA: TGTGCCGCACGACAGGAGCTCACTGAAGCTTTCTTT
D: NA; V: TRBV5-1; size: NA; J: TRBJ1-4; CDR3: CASSLVGNNEKLFF; DNA: TGCGCCAGCAGCTTGGTGGGAAATAATGAAAAACTGTTTTTT
D: NA; V: TRBV11-2; size: many; J: TRBJ2-1; CDR3: CASSLRYEQFF; DNA: TGTGCCAGCAGCTTAAGGTACGAGCAGTTCTTC
D: TRBD1; V: TRBV6-1; size: NA; J: TRBJ1-4; CDR3: CASSRDSYATNEKLFF; DNA: TGTGCCAGCAGTCGGGACAGTTATGCAACTAATGAAAAACTGTTTTTT
D: TRBD1; V: TRBV20-1; size: few; J: TRBJ2-5; CDR3: CSAINDRGIETQYF; DNA: TGCAGTGCTATCAATGACAGGGGAATAGAGACCCAGTACTTC
D: NA; V: TRBV13; size: few; J: TRBJ2-3; CDR3: CASSIPLEGGIKQYF; DNA: TGTGCCAGCAGCATACCTTTAGAGGGGGGCATTAAGCAGTATTTT
D: NA; V: TRBV20-1; size: few; J: TRBJ2-7; CDR3: CSARKDPTYEQYF; DNA: TGCAGTGCTAGAAAGGACCCGACCTACGAGCAGTACTTC
D: NA; V: TRBV5-1; size: few; J: TRBJ2-3; CDR3: CASSSPGRSTQYF; DNA: TGCGCCAGCAGCTCCCCAGGGCGGAGTACGCAGTATTTT
D: TRBD1; V: TRBV12-3/TRBV12-4; size: NA; J: TRBJ2-2; CDR3: CASREQGVNTGELFF; DNA: TGTGCCAGCAGGGAACAGGGGGTGAACACCGGGGAGCTGTTTTTT
D: NA; V: TRBV9; size: NA; J: TRBJ2-2; CDR3: CASSVIGEAGELFF; DNA: TGTGCCAGCAGCGTAATAGGGGAGGCCGGGGAGCTGTTTTTT